What follows are 4 T cell receptor beta chains derived from one specimen sequenced in a study of T cell responses to AZD1222 COVID-19 vaccine. This table comes from immunoSEQ multiplex PCR, and its TCRdb copy is limited to in-frame clones, with some not included. The sample includes more than 85,000 clones, approximately 86% of them seen just once. Sequencing was performed on peripheral blood, taken on day 0 of AZD1222 vaccination. Receptors originate from an adult in good health.

This chain uses TRBV4-1 with TRBJ2-3; tentatively, D is TRBD2 (6 bases). CDR1 is MGHRA, CDR2 YSYEKL, per germline. The CDR3 runs 16 residues. The V end lost 3 bases, the J end lost 4 bases, and 17 bases lay between the germline ends. The CDR3 DNA reads as TGCGCCAGCAGCCAGACGGAGGGGCGAGTAGCAGATACGCAGTATTTT. This codes for CASSQTEGRVADTQYF.

The gene calls are TRBV27 and TRBJ2-7, with D unresolved. CDR1 is MNHEY, CDR2 SMNVEV, per germline (reference sequence). V was cut by 3 bases and J by 3 bases, with 12 bases left in between. This CDR3 is built from 14 residues. CDR3 sequence reads: CASSLSPPIYEQYF. CDR3 coding DNA: TGTGCCAGCAGTTTGTCCCCCCCCATCTACGAGCAGTACTTC.

This chain uses TRBV7-8 with TRBJ1-1; TRBD1 aligns across 7 bases. Looked up from germline, CDR1 is SGHVS and CDR2 is FQNEAQ. V gave up 4 bases and J gave up 0 bases; unmatched junction bases: 2. The CDR3 sequence is 14 residues long. The CDR3, as DNA: TGTGCCAGCAGCTGGCAGGGGGTGAACACTGAAGCTTTCTTT. Its protein product is CASSWQGVNTEAFF.

This sequence joins TRBV3-1 (or the pseudogene TRBV3-2) and TRBJ2-1; D is possibly TRBD1 or TRBD2 (5 bases each). This CDR3 is built from 14 residues. The germline CDR1 and CDR2 sequences are LGHDT and YNNKEL (reference sequence). V gave up 4 bases and J gave up 10 bases, with 17 bases separating them. CDR3 loop: CASSRGAAPWEQFF. CDR3 coding DNA: TGTGCCAGCAGCCGAGGGGCAGCGCCTTGGGAGCAGTTCTTC.